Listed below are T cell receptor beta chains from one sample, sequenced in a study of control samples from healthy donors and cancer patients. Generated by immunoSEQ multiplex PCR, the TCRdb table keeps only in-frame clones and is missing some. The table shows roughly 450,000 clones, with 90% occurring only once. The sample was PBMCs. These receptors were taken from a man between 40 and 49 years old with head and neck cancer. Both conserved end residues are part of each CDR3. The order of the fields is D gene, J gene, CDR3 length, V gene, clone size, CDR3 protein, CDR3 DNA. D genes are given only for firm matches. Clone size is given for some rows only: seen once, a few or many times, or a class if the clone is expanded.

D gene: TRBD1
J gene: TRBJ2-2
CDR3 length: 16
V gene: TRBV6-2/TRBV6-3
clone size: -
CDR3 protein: CASSLGTGGNTGELFF
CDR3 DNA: TGTGCCAGCAGTTTGGGGACAGGGGGTAATACCGGGGAGCTGTTTTTT

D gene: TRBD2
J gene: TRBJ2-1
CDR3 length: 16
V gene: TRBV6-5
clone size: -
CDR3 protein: CASSYASGSIYDEQFF
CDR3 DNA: TGTGCCAGCAGTTACGCCAGCGGGAGCATTTATGATGAGCAGTTCTTC

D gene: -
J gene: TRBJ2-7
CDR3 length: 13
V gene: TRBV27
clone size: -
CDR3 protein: CASSFLQSNEQYF
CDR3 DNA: TGTGCCAGCAGTTTCTTACAGTCTAACGAGCAGTACTTC

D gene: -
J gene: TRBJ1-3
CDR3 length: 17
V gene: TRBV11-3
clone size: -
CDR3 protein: CASTLKFTGRRGNTIYF
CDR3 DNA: TGTGCCAGCACCCTAAAGTTCACAGGGAGGAGAGGAAACACCATATATTTT

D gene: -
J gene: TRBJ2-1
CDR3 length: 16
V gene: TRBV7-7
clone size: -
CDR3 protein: CASSLRPGTDYNEQFF
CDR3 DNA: TGTGCTAGCAGCTTGCGACCGGGGACGGACTACAATGAGCAGTTCTTC

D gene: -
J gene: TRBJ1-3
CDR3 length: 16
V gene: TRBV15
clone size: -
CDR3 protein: CATSRVGEMTIDTIYF
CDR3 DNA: TGTGCCACCAGCAGAGTCGGGGAAATGACGATAGACACCATATATTTT

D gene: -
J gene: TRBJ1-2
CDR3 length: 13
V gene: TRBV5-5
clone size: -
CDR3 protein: CASRAGTNYGYTF
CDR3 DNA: TGTGCCAGCAGGGCCGGGACCAACTATGGCTACACCTTC

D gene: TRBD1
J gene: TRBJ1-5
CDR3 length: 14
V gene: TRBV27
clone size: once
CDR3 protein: CASSLGQSNQPQHF
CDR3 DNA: TGTGCCAGCAGTTTGGGACAGAGCAATCAGCCCCAGCATTTT

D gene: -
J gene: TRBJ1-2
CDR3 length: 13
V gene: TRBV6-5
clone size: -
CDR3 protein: CASSYRGYYGYTF
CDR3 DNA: TGTGCCAGCAGTTACCGCGGCTACTATGGCTACACCTTC

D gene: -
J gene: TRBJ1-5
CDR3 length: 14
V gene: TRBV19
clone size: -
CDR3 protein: CASSIERGFRPQHF
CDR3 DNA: TGTGCCAGTAGTATTGAGAGGGGATTTAGGCCCCAGCATTTT

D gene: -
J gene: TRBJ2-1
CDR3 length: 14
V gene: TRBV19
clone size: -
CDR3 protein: CASTQTSSYNEQFF
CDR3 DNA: TGTGCCAGTACCCAGACCAGCTCCTACAATGAGCAGTTCTTC

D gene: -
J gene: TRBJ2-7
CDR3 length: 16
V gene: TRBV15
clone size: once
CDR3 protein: CATSRDPRGVTTEQYF
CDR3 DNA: TGTGCCACCAGCAGAGATCCCAGAGGCGTAACCACCGAGCAGTACTTC

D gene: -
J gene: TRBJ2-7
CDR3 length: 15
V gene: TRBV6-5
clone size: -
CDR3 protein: CASSYRGDGPYEQYF
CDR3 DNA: TGTGCCAGCAGTTACCGAGGGGACGGACCCTACGAGCAGTACTTC

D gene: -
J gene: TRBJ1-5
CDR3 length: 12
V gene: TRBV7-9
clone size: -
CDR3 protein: CASSPETTAMHF
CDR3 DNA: TGTGCCAGCAGCCCCGAAACAACGGCCATGCATTTT

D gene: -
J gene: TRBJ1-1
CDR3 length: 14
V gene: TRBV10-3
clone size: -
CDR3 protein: CAISGVQMNTEAFF
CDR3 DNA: TGTGCCATCAGTGGGGTACAGATGAACACTGAAGCTTTCTTT

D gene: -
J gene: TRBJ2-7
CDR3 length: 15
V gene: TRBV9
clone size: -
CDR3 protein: CASSVGGLASYEQYF
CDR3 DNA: TGTGCCAGCAGCGTAGGGGGTCTCGCCTCCTACGAGCAGTACTTC

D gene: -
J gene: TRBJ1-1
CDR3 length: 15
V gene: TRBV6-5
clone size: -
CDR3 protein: CASRASGGAWTEAFF
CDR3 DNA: TGTGCCAGCAGGGCCAGTGGGGGCGCTTGGACTGAAGCTTTCTTT

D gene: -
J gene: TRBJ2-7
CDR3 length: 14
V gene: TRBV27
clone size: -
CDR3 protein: CASSLGLTGYEQYF
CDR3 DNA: TGTGCCAGCAGTTTAGGCCTAACCGGTTACGAGCAGTACTTC

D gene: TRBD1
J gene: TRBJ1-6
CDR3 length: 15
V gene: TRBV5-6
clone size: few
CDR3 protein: CASSLAGTGYSPLHF
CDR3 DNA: TGTGCCAGCAGCTTGGCTGGGACAGGGTATTCACCCCTCCACTTT

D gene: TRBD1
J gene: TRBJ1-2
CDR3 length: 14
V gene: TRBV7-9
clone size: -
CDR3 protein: CASSWYTGDAAAVF
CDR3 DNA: TGTGCCAGCAGCTGGTATACAGGGGACGCTGCTGCAGTCTTC

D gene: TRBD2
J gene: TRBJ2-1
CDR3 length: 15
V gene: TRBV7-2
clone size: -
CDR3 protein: CASSPTGGPYNEQFF
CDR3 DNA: TGTGCCAGCAGCCCAACGGGGGGACCCTACAATGAGCAGTTCTTC

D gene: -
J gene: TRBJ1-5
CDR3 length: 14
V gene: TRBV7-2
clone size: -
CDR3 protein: CASSSQPKDQPQHF
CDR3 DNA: TGTGCCAGCAGCTCGCAACCAAAAGATCAGCCCCAGCATTTT

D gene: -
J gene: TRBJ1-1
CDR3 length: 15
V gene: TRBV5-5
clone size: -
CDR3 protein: CASSSGEVRGVEAFF
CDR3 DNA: TGTGCCAGCAGCTCAGGGGAGGTACGTGGTGTCGAAGCTTTCTTT

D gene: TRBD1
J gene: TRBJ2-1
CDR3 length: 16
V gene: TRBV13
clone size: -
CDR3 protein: CASSLGPGTANNEQFF
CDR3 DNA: TGTGCCAGCAGCTTAGGACCCGGGACAGCCAACAATGAGCAGTTCTTC

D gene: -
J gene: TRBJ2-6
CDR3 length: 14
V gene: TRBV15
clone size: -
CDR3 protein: CATSPNSGANVLTF
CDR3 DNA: TGTGCCACCAGCCCCAACTCTGGGGCCAACGTCCTGACTTTC

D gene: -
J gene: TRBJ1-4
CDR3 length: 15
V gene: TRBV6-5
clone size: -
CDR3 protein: CASSTHTGTGEKLFF
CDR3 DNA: TGTGCCAGCAGTACCCACACAGGGACGGGTGAAAAACTGTTTTTT

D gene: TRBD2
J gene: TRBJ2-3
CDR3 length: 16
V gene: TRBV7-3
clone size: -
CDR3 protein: CASSTLAGGSIDTQYF
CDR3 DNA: TGTGCCAGCAGCACTCTAGCGGGGGGTAGTATAGATACGCAGTATTTT

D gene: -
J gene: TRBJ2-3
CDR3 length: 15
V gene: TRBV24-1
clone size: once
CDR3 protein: CATSDPSMETDTQYF
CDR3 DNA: TGTGCCACCAGTGATCCCAGCATGGAAACAGATACGCAGTATTTT

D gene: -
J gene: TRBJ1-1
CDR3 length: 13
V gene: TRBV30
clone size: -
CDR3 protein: CAWSAGLNTEAFF
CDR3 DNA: TGTGCCTGGAGTGCAGGGCTGAACACTGAAGCTTTCTTT

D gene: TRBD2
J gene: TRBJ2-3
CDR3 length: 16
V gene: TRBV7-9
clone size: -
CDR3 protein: CASSRRSGSDTDTQYF
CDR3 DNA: TGTGCCAGCAGCCGCCGTAGCGGGAGTGACACAGATACGCAGTATTTT

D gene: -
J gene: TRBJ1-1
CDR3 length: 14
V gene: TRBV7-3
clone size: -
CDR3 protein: CASSLIGGNTEAFF
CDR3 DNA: TGTGCCAGCAGCTTAATTGGGGGGAACACTGAAGCTTTCTTT

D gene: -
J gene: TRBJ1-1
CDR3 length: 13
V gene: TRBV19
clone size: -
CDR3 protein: CASKPGRVSEAFF
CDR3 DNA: TGTGCCAGTAAACCTGGGAGGGTGTCTGAAGCTTTCTTT

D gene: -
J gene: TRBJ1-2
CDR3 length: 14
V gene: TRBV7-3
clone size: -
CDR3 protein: CASSQAPDADGYTF
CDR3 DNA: TGTGCCAGCAGCCAAGCCCCAGACGCAGATGGCTACACCTTC

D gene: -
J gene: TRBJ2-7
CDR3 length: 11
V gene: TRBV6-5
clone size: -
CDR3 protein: CASSYGPEQYF
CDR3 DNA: TGTGCCAGCAGTTACGGACCCGAGCAGTACTTC

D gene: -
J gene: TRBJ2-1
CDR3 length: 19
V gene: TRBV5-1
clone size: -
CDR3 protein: CASSLLEVRGSVTYNEQFF
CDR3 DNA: TGCGCCAGCAGCTTATTGGAGGTGAGAGGGTCGGTCACCTACAATGAGCAGTTCTTC

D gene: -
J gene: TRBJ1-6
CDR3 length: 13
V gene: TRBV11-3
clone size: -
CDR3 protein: CASSASYNSPLHF
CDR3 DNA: TGTGCCAGCAGCGCCTCCTATAATTCACCCCTCCACTTT